This T cell receptor beta chain was profiled in a study of blood T cell repertoires in COVID-19. Study context: Samples representing acute and convalescent COVID-19 were sourced from the United States, Italy and Spain. The analysed material was cDNA or gDNA that came from T cells, B-cell-depleted T cells, or PBMCs.

Germline values: CDR1 SNHLY, CDR2 FYNNEI. Trimming stripped 6 bases from V and 0 bases from J, with 14 bases between. This CDR3 spans 15 amino acids. This clone was detected once. Authors' data handling: From reference gene primer amplification, estimates of nucleated cell counts were derived. Assay: immunoSEQ multiplex PCR; the TCRdb copy retains only in-frame clones and omits some. The V and J calls and the clone size are those of that table, but D and trimming were determined from the DNA. The table lists about 250,000 clones, approximately 91% of them singletons. The specimen sequenced was peripheral blood. The receptor's source is a woman between 40 and 50 years old who had recovered from COVID-19. J is TRBJ1-2 and V is TRBV2; no definite D call. CDR3 sequence (DNA): TGTGCCAGCAGGTTGGAGGGCCGCACTAACTATGGCTACACCTTC. This translates into CASRLEGRTNYGYTF.